The sequence of this T cell receptor beta chain was determined in a study of shared clonotypes between healthy human individuals. Assay used: immunoSEQ multiplex PCR; TCRdb lists only in-frame clones, some missing. In the table there are about 480,000 clones, roughly 78% of which are singletons. Trimming shortened V by 1 base and J by 15 bases, and 19 bases separated the two germline ends. In germline, CDR1 is SGHAT, CDR2 FQNNGV. The CDR3 totals 14 residues. The chain is built from TRBV11-2 and TRBJ2-1; TRBD1 is a possible D gene (6 bases). Sequencing used PBMCs. The receptor was derived from a middle-aged woman in good health. Some clones in this sample may be carry-over from other donors' samples. CDR3 sequence (DNA): TGTGCCAGCAGCTTAGGCGAGGGGCAGGGGTTTCCGTTCTTC. It encodes CASSLGEGQGFPFF.